The 20 T cell receptor beta chains below all came from one sample that was sequenced in a study of T cell responses to AZD1222 COVID-19 vaccine. The method was immunoSEQ multiplex PCR; TCRdb's version includes in-frame clones alone and lacks a portion of them. The sample holds fewer than 200,000 clones, 85% to 90% seen once. Sequenced material: peripheral blood, taken on day 0 of AZD1222 vaccination. Receptor source: an adult in good health.

The chain recombines TRBV11-2 with TRBJ2-5; D is ambiguous. This CDR3 has 15 amino acids. Trimming left V 1 base short and J 4 bases short, with 13 bases between. CDR1 is SGHAT, CDR2 FQNNGV, per germline. Here the CDR3 DNA reads TGTGCCAGCAGCTTAGTGTTAACCCGCCGAGAGACCCAGTACTTC. This translates into CASSLVLTRRETQYF.

The gene calls are TRBV7-9 and TRBJ1-2, with TRBD1 identical over 9 bases. This CDR3 region has 18 residues. Germline V gives CDR1 SEHNR, CDR2 FQNEAQ (reference sequence). V lost 5 bases, J lost 8 bases, and 21 bases stayed unmatched. CDR3 sequence: CASSAYTGGASSGSGYTF. The DNA of the CDR3 is TGTGCCAGCAGCGCTTACACAGGGGGCGCTTCTTCGGGTTCGGGCTACACCTTC.

Written as DNA, the CDR3 is TGTGCCAGCAGTTTATCTACCCCACAATATATCCCCTCGGAGAGGGGAGATACTGAAGCTTTCTTT. This translates into CASSLSTPQYIPSERGDTEAFF. This chain uses TRBV27 with TRBJ1-1; D might be TRBD1 (5 bases). Trimming removed 0 bases at V and 5 bases at J, with 34 bases between. CDR1 MNHEY and CDR2 SMNVEV come from the germline V gene (reference sequence). The CDR3 runs 22 residues.

The chain carries TRBV20-1 and TRBJ1-4; D uncertain. With 3 bases removed from V and 5 bases from J, the gap between germline ends came to 19 bases. The CDR3 is 16 amino acids. Germline CDR1 is DFQATT and CDR2 is SNEGSKA (reference sequence). The CDR3 nucleotides read TGCAGTGCTAGTAGGACGGAGGAGTTAAGGAATGAAAAACTGTTTTTT. Protein product: CSASRTEELRNEKLFF.

In its sample, this clone was seen once. The rearrangement links TRBV7-6 to TRBJ2-1; 7 nucleotides agree with TRBD2. Germline trimming cut 3 bases from V and 0 bases from J; bases unmatched to any gene: 17. The germline gives CDR1 SGHVS, CDR2 FNYEAQ. The CDR3 length is 20 residues. This chain's CDR3 is CASSFSVGGRGASSYNEQFF. CDR3 DNA sequence: TGTGCCAGCAGCTTCTCGGTCGGCGGGAGAGGGGCAAGCTCCTACAATGAGCAGTTCTTC.

This chain joins TRBV4-3 and TRBJ2-5; D tentatively fits TRBD1 or TRBD2 (5 bases each). With 1 base removed from V and 5 bases from J, the gap between germline ends came to 8 bases. Per the germline V gene, CDR1 is LGHNA and CDR2 is YSLEER. The CDR3 totals 13 residues. The CDR3: CASSQVGGETQYF. The CDR3 DNA reads as TGCGCCAGCAGCCAAGTTGGGGGTGAGACCCAGTACTTC.

J is TRBJ2-1 and V is TRBV4-2, with 7 bases aligning to TRBD1. The CDR3 contains 15 residues. Germline CDR1 LGHNA, CDR2 YNFKEQ. The junction had 7 bases not matched to a gene; V was cut back by 2 bases and J by 6 bases. The CDR3 is CASSQPTGTLNEQFF. Here the CDR3 DNA reads TGTGCCAGCAGCCAACCGACAGGGACCCTCAATGAGCAGTTCTTC.

The chain employs TRBV28 and TRBJ2-7; D ambiguous. The CDR3 contains 11 residues. V was pared by 2 bases and J by 7 bases, with 6 bases between. Germline CDR1 MDHEN, CDR2 SYDVKM. CDR3 nucleotide sequence: TGTGCCAGCAGTTTAGCTGTGGAGCAGTACTTC. Protein sequence: CASSLAVEQYF.

This chain joins TRBV7-2 and TRBJ2-6, with TRBD1 matching 7 bases. CDR1 is SGHTA, CDR2 FQGNSA, per germline. J gave up 4 bases and V 7 bases, and 19 bases lay outside the gene matches. The CDR3 covers 19 residues. The CDR3 here is CASTPRPGKGAVGANVLTF. CDR3 sequence (DNA): TGTGCCAGCACCCCCCGGCCCGGTAAGGGGGCGGTAGGGGCCAACGTCCTGACTTTC.

This rearrangement joins TRBV4-1 to TRBJ2-1, with TRBD2 matching 9 bases. V lost 0 bases and J lost 9; bases outside the gene matches: 6. CDR3 size: 15 residues. CDR1 is MGHRA, CDR2 YSYEKL, per germline. The CDR3 bases are TGCGCCAGCAGCCAAGAGCGGGCGGGGGGGGCTGAGCAGTTCTTC. Residues: CASSQERAGGAEQFF.

The chain couples TRBV6-6 to TRBJ1-2; no definite D call. CDR3 length: 10 amino acids. Germline V gives CDR1 MNHNY, CDR2 SVGAGI (reference sequence). Between the trimmed V and J ends, which lost 6 bases and 8 bases, there was a span of 7 bases. CDR3 amino acids: CASSSPGYTF. DNA for the CDR3: TGTGCCAGCAGCAGTCCCGGCTACACCTTC.

The V gene is TRBV18, the J gene TRBJ2-1; TRBD2 matches at 12 bases. Germline assignment: CDR1 KGHSH and CDR2 LQKENI. After removal of 3 bases from V and 8 bases from J, the junction contained 32 bases not matched to a gene. The CDR3 is made up of 24 amino acids. This CDR3 reads CASSPTRGPSGGRLAGVYTDEQFF. CDR3 DNA: TGTGCCAGCTCACCTACCCGGGGTCCTTCGGGAGGGCGACTAGCGGGAGTTTATACCGATGAGCAGTTCTTC.

This chain uses TRBV18 with TRBJ2-1; D remains unclear. Germline V gene sequence: CDR1 KGHSH, CDR2 LQKENI. This CDR3 spans 13 amino acids. Trimming removed 3 bases at V and 6 bases at J, with 9 bases between. The CDR3 sequence is CASSPVVGNEQFF. The CDR3 bases are TGTGCCAGCTCACCGGTGGTCGGCAATGAGCAGTTCTTC.

The chain is built from TRBV5-6 and TRBJ1-6; D is uncertain. Germline V gives CDR1 SGHDT, CDR2 YYEEEE. This CDR3 spans 13 amino acids. Trimming took 4 bases from V and 6 from J, leaving 8 bases between them. The CDR3 reads CASSPISNSPLHF. CDR3 coding DNA: TGTGCCAGCAGCCCCATATCTAATTCACCCCTCCACTTT.

The chain combines TRBV2 with TRBJ1-1; possibly TRBD1 for D (6 bases). The length of the CDR3 is 14 residues. The germline gives CDR1 SNHLY, CDR2 FYNNEI. V dropped 7 bases and J dropped 2 bases, with 14 bases sitting between them. The CDR3 here is CASNSRGANTEAFF. The CDR3, as DNA: TGTGCCAGCAACAGTAGGGGGGCTAACACTGAAGCTTTCTTT.

The chain is built from TRBV14 and TRBJ2-5; D is undetermined. This CDR3 is 15 amino acids long. Per germline, CDR1 SGHDN and CDR2 FVKESK. V lost 0 bases and J lost 1, with 9 bases in between. CDR3: CASSQDLRSQETQYF. CDR3 in DNA: TGTGCCAGCAGCCAAGATCTTCGCAGCCAAGAGACCCAGTACTTC.

V is TRBV7-3 and J is TRBJ1-3; D not certain. The CDR3 is 13 residues long. Per germline, CDR1 SGHTA and CDR2 FQGTGA. V lost 0 bases and J 4 bases, leaving 4 bases between the germline ends. This CDR3 reads CASSLTTGNTIYF. The CDR3 nucleotides are TGTGCCAGCAGCTTAACGACAGGAAACACCATATATTTT.

This chain links TRBV9 with TRBJ2-3; 8 nucleotides line up with TRBD2. Germline V lookup: CDR1 SGDLS, CDR2 YYNGEE. Unmatched junction bases numbered 6, after V lost 4 bases and J lost 2 bases. The CDR3 runs to 15 residues. The CDR3 spells CASSPSSGATDTQYF. DNA for the CDR3: TGTGCCAGCAGCCCCAGTAGCGGGGCCACAGATACGCAGTATTTT.

The rearrangement uses TRBV6-5 and TRBJ1-1, with a tentative D call TRBD1 (5 bases). The CDR3 extends over 11 amino acids. The germline V gene has CDR1 MNHEY and CDR2 SVGAGI. The V end was cut by 8 bases, the J end by 8 bases, with 12 bases between. The CDR3 here is CASDSSTEAFF. The CDR3 DNA reads as TGTGCCAGCGACAGCAGCACAGAAGCTTTCTTT.

The chain recombines TRBV9 with TRBJ2-5; 9 bases match TRBD2. This CDR3 comprises 15 residues. The germline V gene encodes CDR1 SGDLS and CDR2 YYNGEE. V shed 0 bases and J 4 bases; nucleotides not matched to a gene: 4. The CDR3 spells CASSVGGRVGETQYF. CDR3 coding DNA: TGTGCCAGCAGCGTAGGCGGGAGGGTGGGAGAGACCCAGTACTTC.